This T cell receptor beta chain originates from a study of vaccination effects on CD4 cells after COVID-19. Antigen-specific CD4+ T cells were expanded (with viral peptide pools) by the ViraFEST assay ahead of sequencing. Isolation of CD4+ T cells took place after 10 to 11 days of culture. Nucleocapsid antibodies stayed negative before and after vaccination, showing no earlier SARS-CoV-2 infection. On days 3 and 7, fresh IL-2 medium replaced half the medium. Repertoires were generated with immunoSEQ multiplex PCR, while TCRdb's copy carries only in-frame clones and drops some. The sample comprises approximately 50,000 clones, 75% to 85% of which are singletons, and approximately 6% rests with the top ten. Trimming took off 2 bases at V and 1 base at J, with 12 bases between the two ends. Germline values: CDR1 SGHNT, CDR2 YYREEE (reference sequence). The CDR3 totals 15 residues. In its sample, this clone ranks as medium-sized. The antigen remains undetermined.

Study-wide results and caveats: The study found that only 1 of 255 vaccine-induced clones from healthy vaccinees cross-reacted with common cold coronaviruses. Clones of infection and vaccine origin contracted markedly late after vaccination. Few convalescent patients were included, and no early post-infection timepoints were sampled.

V is TRBV5-4 and J is TRBJ1-2, with D unclear. The material sequenced was CD4+ T cells from PBMCs cultured with HCoV-OC43 spike peptides, taken before COVID-19 vaccination. Subset indicated: HCoV-OC43 spike overlapping peptide pool stimulation. This receptor was identified in a human donor who received a COVID-19 vaccine. The CDR3 coding sequence is TGTGCCAGCAGCTTCGGAGTCTCGAATAACTATGGCTACACCTTC. This gives the protein CASSFGVSNNYGYTF. Filled out from reference TRBV5-4 and TRBJ1-2, the complete variable domain reads ETGVTQSPTHLIKTRGQQVTLRCSSQSGHNTVSWYQQALGQGPQFIFQYYREEENGRGNFPPRFSGLQFPNYSSELNVNALELDDSALYLCASSFGVSNNYGYTFGSGTRLTVV.